Below, one T cell receptor beta chain is given with its context. Its antigen is as yet unknown. Clones were read by immunoSEQ multiplex PCR, and TCRdb kept only the in-frame ones, dropping some. The table includes about 120,000 clones, around 90% detected once. The data were taken from a study of T cell responses to AZD1222 COVID-19 vaccine. Findings and caveats of the study: Within unmutated variant regions lay the reported targets of nearly half of spike-specific TCRs. Baseline testing showed seropositivity in only a handful of AZD1222 recipients.

Trimming took 6 bases from V and 1 from J, leaving 9 bases between them. The CDR3 runs to 14 residues. Germline V gives CDR1 MDHEN, CDR2 SYDVKM. This sequence joins TRBV28 and TRBJ2-2; tentative D call: TRBD1 (5 bases). The material sequenced was peripheral blood, taken on day 0 of AZD1222 vaccination. The sequence was collected from an adult in good health. CDR3 amino acids: CASSRGQNTGELFF. The CDR3 nucleotides read TGTGCCAGCAGCCGCGGACAGAACACCGGGGAGCTGTTTTTT.